One sample yielded the 11 T cell receptor beta chains listed below, sequenced in a study of blood T cell repertoires in COVID-19. Profiling relied on immunoSEQ multiplex PCR, and the TCRdb table lists in-frame clones only, not all of them. The sample carries around 150,000 clones, 80% to 90% recorded once. Sequenced sample: peripheral blood. The receptors originated from a man aged 70-80 years with acute or convalescent COVID-19.

This clone was seen a few times. The chain employs TRBV28 and TRBJ2-1, with TRBD1 as a possible D gene (5 bases). V lost 7 bases, J lost 8 bases, and 15 bases lay in between. Germline CDR1 reads MDHEN; CDR2 reads SYDVKM. CDR3 length: 13 residues. CDR3 in amino acids: CASKPQGVHEQFF. The CDR3 nucleotides are TGTGCCAGCAAGCCCCAGGGCGTCCATGAGCAGTTCTTC.

The chain has TRBV4-2 and TRBJ2-7, with 9 bases aligning to TRBD2. In germline, CDR1 is LGHNA, CDR2 YNFKEQ. The CDR3 length is 16 residues. V shed 3 bases and J 6 bases; nucleotides not matched to a gene: 12. The CDR3: CASSQYGGRASAEQYF. DNA of the CDR3: TGTGCCAGCAGCCAGTATGGCGGGAGGGCGTCCGCCGAGCAGTACTTC.

The rearrangement uses TRBV29-1 and TRBJ2-3, with D perhaps TRBD2 (7 bases). CDR1 is SQVTM, CDR2 ANQGSEA, per germline. This CDR3 is 15 amino acids long. V dropped 1 base and J dropped 3 bases, with 14 bases sitting between them. For the CDR3, the DNA is TGCAGCGTTGAAGGGCGGGGGCGGGAGACAGATACGCAGTATTTT. Translation: CSVEGRGRETDTQYF.

The J gene is TRBJ1-1, the V gene TRBV5-4; the D gene is possibly TRBD1 (5 bases). The germline V and J ends were trimmed by 0 bases and 0 bases, with 15 bases remaining between them. This CDR3 contains 17 residues. CDR1 is SGHNT and CDR2 is YYREEE in the germline V gene (reference sequence). Written as DNA, the CDR3 is TGTGCCAGCAGCTTGGGGGGAAGACAGCACATGAACACTGAAGCTTTCTTT. This translates into CASSLGGRQHMNTEAFF.

V is TRBV24-1 and J is TRBJ2-3; the match to TRBD2 covers 7 bases. This CDR3 comprises 16 residues. Germline-derived CDR1 and CDR2 are KGHDR and SFDVKD. V lost 0 bases and J lost 5; bases outside the gene matches: 7. The CDR3 loop reads CATSDLGREEIDTQYF. CDR3 sequence (DNA): TGTGCCACCAGTGATTTGGGACGGGAGGAAATAGATACGCAGTATTTT.

Only a few counts were recorded for this clone. J is TRBJ1-6 and V is TRBV30; tentatively, D is TRBD1 (5 bases). Trimming shortened V by 0 bases and J by 1 base, and 7 bases separated the two germline ends. Germline V gives CDR1 GTSNPN, CDR2 SVGIG (reference sequence). The CDR3 loop spans 15 amino acids. The CDR3 spells CAWSVKGSYNSPLHF. The CDR3 DNA reads TGTGCCTGGAGTGTTAAGGGGTCCTATAATTCACCCCTCCACTTT.

The rearrangement joins TRBV2 to TRBJ2-1; a weak D match, TRBD2 (5 bases). Per germline, CDR1 SNHLY and CDR2 FYNNEI. This CDR3 region has 15 residues. Trimming left V 5 bases short and J 4 bases short, with 15 bases between. The CDR3 protein is CASSKLLAGYNEQFF. Written as DNA, the CDR3 is TGTGCCAGCAGTAAGCTGTTGGCGGGTTACAATGAGCAGTTCTTC.

The count of this clone is one. The V gene is TRBV5-5, the J gene TRBJ2-2, with 7 bases fitting TRBD1. The junction had 12 bases not matched to a gene; V was cut back by 4 bases and J by 6 bases. CDR3 length equals 16 residues. The V gene's germline CDR1 is SGHKS and CDR2 YYEKEE (reference sequence). CDR3 sequence (DNA): TGTGCCAGCAGCCAGGGAGTACAGGGGATACCCGGGGAGCTGTTTTTT. Translating gives CASSQGVQGIPGELFF.

This clone was detected only once. The rearrangement uses TRBV2 and TRBJ2-3; D is possibly TRBD2 (5 bases). Germline CDR1 reads SNHLY; CDR2 reads FYNNEI. With 5 bases removed from V and 2 bases from J, the gap between germline ends came to 11 bases. The CDR3 runs to 14 residues. CDR3: CASSSGIPTDTQYF. CDR3 coding DNA: TGTGCCAGCAGTTCCGGGATCCCCACAGATACGCAGTATTTT.

This clone occurred once. The CDR3: CASTRTGSDNSPLHF. CDR3 nucleotides: TGTGCCAGTACCAGGACAGGGTCCGATAATTCACCCCTCCACTTT. J is TRBJ1-6 and V is TRBV19; 8 positions match TRBD1. The CDR3 contains 15 residues. V was clipped by 7 bases and J by 5 bases; unmatched bases: 7. CDR1 and CDR2 (germline): LNHDA, SQIVND (reference sequence).

The chain recombines TRBV19 with TRBJ1-6, with 7 bases lining up with TRBD1. In germline, CDR1 is LNHDA, CDR2 SQIVND (reference sequence). V shed 8 bases, J shed 3 bases, and the junction held 4 bases outside the gene matches. The CDR3 extends over 14 amino acids. CDR3 in amino acids: CASSGTDYNSPLHF. CDR3 DNA sequence: TGTGCCAGTTCCGGGACAGACTATAATTCACCCCTCCACTTT.